This T cell receptor (beta chain) was sequenced for a study of T-cell reconstitution after alpha-beta-depleted transplantation in children. Preparing the TCRbeta library involved the use of unique molecular identifiers. TCRdb independently ran MiXCR on the PCR reads; one entry per CDR3 protein. This table has 420,000 or so distinct CDR3 sequences, roughly 11% appearing once. The specimen was PBMCs from the stem cell graft donor, collected from the stem cell graft. The sequence came from a human donor who donated a stem cell graft to a child with acute myeloid leukemia.

The CDR3 DNA follows: TGTGCCTGGACAGCTCTGATGAACACTGAAGCTTTCTTT. It yields the protein CAWTALMNTEAFF. This chain uses TRBV30 with TRBJ1-1, with unresolved D. The V gene lost 4 bases and the J gene lost 0 bases, with 9 bases spanning the gap. CDR1 and CDR2 from the germline V gene are GTSNPN and SVGIG (reference sequence). This CDR3 has 13 amino acids.